Presented here are 20 T cell receptor beta chains from one specimen sequenced in a study of shared clonotypes between healthy human individuals. TCRdb keeps only in-frame clones here, not all; method: immunoSEQ multiplex PCR. Among about 2.1 million clones listed, 80% to 95% were seen once. CD45RO-negative, CCR7-positively selected cells formed the naive CD8 fraction, excluding terminally differentiated effector memory CD45RA+ cells. The sequencing sample was made of naive CD8+ T cells from PBMCs. Receptors originate from a man aged 18-30 years in good health. Some clones in this sample may be carry-over from other donors' samples.

The J gene is TRBJ2-7, the V gene TRBV30; 9 bases are a match to TRBD2. V dropped 4 bases and J dropped 2; count of bases not matched to a gene: 3. Germline V gene sequence: CDR1 GTSNPN, CDR2 SVGIG (reference sequence). The CDR3 spans 13 residues. The CDR3: CAWMAGGPYEQYF. In DNA form, the CDR3 reads TGTGCCTGGATGGCGGGAGGGCCCTACGAGCAGTACTTC.

Worth noting for this clone: Relative to the germline gene, one junction end is altered; a read error may explain this. The J gene is TRBJ2-2, the V gene TRBV11-1; no clear D. The CDR3 runs 14 residues. From germline, CDR1 is SGHAT and CDR2 FQDESV (reference sequence). Written as DNA, the CDR3 is TGTGCCAGCAGTTTAGTGGAGAACACCGGGGAGCTGTTTTTT. It codes for CASSLVENTGELFF.

The V and J genes are TRBV28 and TRBJ1-5, with 8 bases identical to TRBD1. The CDR3 runs to 14 residues. Germline V lookup: CDR1 MDHEN, CDR2 SYDVKM. Losses at the gene ends were 7 bases for V and 3 bases for J; bases not matched to a gene: 5. The CDR3 reads CASTEDRANQPQHF. DNA for the CDR3: TGTGCCAGCACCGAGGACAGGGCCAATCAGCCCCAGCATTTT.

V is TRBV11-3 and J is TRBJ2-1; 9 positions match TRBD1. The CDR3 sequence is 18 residues long. Germline CDR1 SGHNT, CDR2 YENEEA. With 3 bases clipped from V and 0 bases from J, the junction kept 9 bases outside the gene matches. The CDR3 here is CASSLEADRGSSYNEQFF. The CDR3, as DNA: TGTGCCAGCAGCTTGGAGGCAGACAGGGGGAGCTCCTACAATGAGCAGTTCTTC. The entire variable domain, with the rest obtained from reference TRBV11-3 and TRBJ2-1, is as follows: EAGVVQSPRYKIIEKKQPVAFWCNPISGHNTLYWYLQNLGQGPELLIRYENEEAVDDSQLPKDRFSAERLKGVDSTLKIQPAELGDSAVYLCASSLEADRGSSYNEQFFGPGTRLTVL.

This rearrangement joins TRBV12-2 to TRBJ2-2; the tabulated D call, TRBD2, remains unverified against the DNA. TRBV12-2 is described as a pseudogene. The CDR3 totals 16 residues. The CDR3 DNA is TGTGCAAGTCGCTTAGCCCAGCGGGAGTGGGACGGGGAGCTGTTTTTT. Its protein product is CASRLAQREWDGELFF.

The chain recombines TRBV30 with TRBJ2-5; maybe TRBD2 (6 bases). Germline V lookup: CDR1 GTSNPN, CDR2 SVGIG (reference sequence). The V and J ends lost 6 bases and 5 bases respectively, with 16 bases between them. This CDR3 has 13 amino acids. CDR3 protein: CACRPAGWETQYF. The CDR3 DNA reads as TGTGCCTGCCGACCAGCGGGTTGGGAGACCCAGTACTTC. Looking up the rest from reference TRBV30 and TRBJ2-5 gives the full variable domain: SQTIHQWPATLVQPVGSPLSLECTVEGTSNPNLYWYRQAAGRGLQLLFYSVGIGQISSEVPQNLSASRPQDRQFILSSKKLLLSDSGFYLCACRPAGWETQYFGPGTRLLVL.

This sequence joins TRBV7-9 and TRBJ2-7, with 7 bases aligning to TRBD1. J lost 4 bases, V lost 3 bases, and 9 bases had no gene match. CDR1 SEHNR and CDR2 FQNEAQ come from the germline V gene (reference sequence). The CDR3 covers 15 residues. The CDR3 loop reads CASSFSPFRGYEQYF. CDR3 DNA sequence: TGTGCCAGCAGCTTTAGTCCCTTCAGGGGGTACGAGCAGTACTTC.

Remarks on this clone: This specimen includes other DNA sequences encoding the same CDR3. The chain links TRBV2 to TRBJ1-2, with TRBD1 matching 7 bases. The CDR3 sequence is 13 residues long. From germline, CDR1 is SNHLY and CDR2 FYNNEI. The J segment lost 4 bases and the V segment lost 9 bases, leaving 8 bases of the junction unmatched. For the CDR3, the DNA is TGTGCCAGTCGGGACAGAGGCCTCTATGGCTACACCTTC. Translating it yields CASRDRGLYGYTF.

The chain recombines TRBV19 with TRBJ1-2; 7 positions match TRBD1. V trimming: 3 bases; J trimming: 8 bases; junction bases outside the gene matches: 6. CDR1 is LNHDA and CDR2 is SQIVND in the germline V gene (reference sequence). CDR3 length: 13 amino acids. CDR3 in amino acids: CASSIVQGYGYTF. The CDR3, as DNA: TGTGCCAGTAGTATCGTACAGGGGTACGGCTACACCTTC. Using reference TRBV19 and TRBJ1-2 for the parts outside the CDR3, the full variable domain is DGGITQSPKYLFRKEGQNVTLSCEQNLNHDAMYWYRQDPGQGLRLIYYSQIVNDFQKGDIAEGYSVSREKKESFPLTVTSAQKNPTAFYLCASSIVQGYGYTFGSGTRLTVV.

This rearrangement joins TRBV7-3 to TRBJ2-3, with D hard to call. The V and J ends lost 2 bases and 0 bases respectively, with 6 bases between them. The CDR3 covers 14 residues. Germline loops: CDR1 SGHTA, CDR2 FQGTGA. CDR3 DNA: TGTGCCAGCAGCTTATCTCCTAGCACAGATACGCAGTATTTT. Translation gives CASSLSPSTDTQYF.

The chain uses TRBV10-3 and TRBJ2-3, with TRBD2 identical over 13 bases. The ends lost 6 bases at V and 2 bases at J; junction bases unmatched: 5. The CDR3 spans 16 residues. Germline CDR1 ENHRY, CDR2 SYGVKD. The CDR3 region is CAISRGLAGVTDTQYF. The CDR3 DNA sequence: TGTGCCATCAGCCGAGGACTAGCGGGAGTCACAGATACGCAGTATTTT.

The chain employs TRBV7-6 and TRBJ2-5; the match to TRBD2 covers 12 bases. Germline trimming cut 5 bases from V and 3 bases from J; bases unmatched to any gene: 7. From germline, CDR1 is SGHVS and CDR2 FNYEAQ. CDR3 length equals 16 residues. The CDR3 spells CASSILTSGREETQYF. CDR3 in DNA: TGTGCCAGCAGCATATTGACTAGCGGGAGAGAAGAGACCCAGTACTTC.

A note on this clone: This same CDR3 is encoded by further DNA sequences in the sample. The chain couples TRBV10-3 to TRBJ2-7, with 9 bases aligning to TRBD2. CDR3 size: 15 residues. Germline V CDR1 and CDR2: ENHRY, SYGVKD. The ends lost 2 bases at V and 3 bases at J; junction bases unmatched: 5. CDR3 sequence (DNA): TGTGCCATCAGTGAGCCCGGCGGGAGGGGCTACGAGCAGTACTTC. Its protein product is CAISEPGGRGYEQYF.

The genes are TRBV7-2 and TRBJ1-2; the D gene is possibly TRBD1 (5 bases). Trimming pared 6 bases from V and 4 bases from J, leaving 9 bases between. The germline gives CDR1 SGHTA, CDR2 FQGNSA. The CDR3 is 12 residues long. CDR3: CASRTVFYGYTF. As DNA, the CDR3 is TGTGCCAGCAGGACAGTATTCTATGGCTACACCTTC.

This chain uses TRBV27 with TRBJ1-2; tentatively, D is TRBD1 (5 bases). In germline, CDR1 is MNHEY, CDR2 SMNVEV (reference sequence). The CDR3 is 13 residues long. Trimming cost V 5 bases and J 1 base, with 8 bases left between them. Here the CDR3 DNA reads TGTGCCAGCAGTGACAGTCTTAACTATGGCTACACCTTC. Translated, it gives CASSDSLNYGYTF.

This clone was counted a few times. The genes are TRBV29-1 and TRBJ2-7; D may match TRBD1 or TRBD2 (6 bases each). This CDR3 is built from 14 residues. Trimming shortened V by 4 bases and J by 4 bases, and 17 bases separated the two germline ends. The germline V gene encodes CDR1 SQVTM and CDR2 ANQGSEA. The DNA for the CDR3 is TGCAGCGTTGCTGGGGGCGGGACAAGATACGAGCAGTACTTC. It specifies CSVAGGGTRYEQYF.

This clone was seen only once. Here the CDR3 DNA reads TGTGCCAGCAGTTTTTTGCCGCGCACCGGGGAGCTGTTTTTT. Translation: CASSFLPRTGELFF. The chain carries TRBV27 and TRBJ2-2; D gene uncertain. The V gene's germline CDR1 is MNHEY and CDR2 SMNVEV (reference sequence). This CDR3 is built from 14 residues. V gave up 3 bases and J gave up 4 bases, with 9 bases separating them.

The V gene is TRBV9, the J gene TRBJ2-2, with 8 bases lining up with TRBD2. CDR1 is SGDLS, CDR2 YYNGEE, per germline. There are 18 residues in the CDR3. The ends lost 4 bases at V and 0 bases at J; junction bases unmatched: 11. The CDR3 reads CASSSRRAGESNTGELFF. The CDR3 DNA reads as TGTGCCAGCAGCTCCCGCCGAGCGGGAGAGTCGAACACCGGGGAGCTGTTTTTT.

The genes are TRBV5-4 and TRBJ2-7, with TRBD2 matching 8 bases. Trimming at V came to 4 bases and at J to 0 bases, leaving 6 bases not matched to a gene. The CDR3 totals 15 residues. The germline CDR1 and CDR2 sequences are SGHNT and YYREEE (reference sequence). The CDR3 sequence: CASSRTSSTSYEQYF. The CDR3 coding sequence is TGTGCCAGCAGCCGGACTAGCTCCACCTCCTACGAGCAGTACTTC.

V usage is TRBV10-1 and J usage is TRBJ1-5; D unclear. Trimming cost V 4 bases and J 2 bases, with 21 bases left between them. Germline lookup yields CDR1 WNHNN and CDR2 SYGVQD (reference sequence). This CDR3 region has 18 residues. CDR3 sequence (DNA): TGCGCCAGCAGTGTAATTCGGGAGATATATGTTGGCAATCAGCCCCAGCATTTT. Translation gives CASSVIREIYVGNQPQHF.